This passage covers 19 T cell receptor beta chains from one sample sequenced in a study of a mutant IDH1 vaccine in newly diagnosed glioma (dated by TCRdb to about 2021). This sample's time point label indicates: week 5, during vaccination. A 20-mer mutant IDH1 peptide at 300 micrograms in Montanide made up each vaccine dose, which was injected subcutaneously together with topical imiquimod. For these receptors, no antigen is known. Library construction relied on the immunoSEQ multiplex PCR assay. Sourced from immuneACCESS, this table was stored by TCRdb with only in-frame sequences that have V and J called. A share of the clones is absent; for the studies checked, an unresolved V gene accounts for under half, and the remainder has no known explanation. The sample records approximately 35,000 clones, roughly three fifths of which are singletons. The ten largest clonotypes hold approximately 11% of the sample.

The source material was PBMCs, sampled from a glioma patient whose treatment included an IDH1 peptide vaccine. These TCRs come from a woman aged 18-30 years with glioma.

This sequence joins TRBV5-1 and TRBJ2-4; perhaps TRBD1 as D (6 bases). V shed 4 bases and J shed 0 bases, with 14 bases lying between them. The CDR3 has 16 amino acids. Germline V lookup: CDR1 SGHRS, CDR2 YFSETQ. The chain's CDR3 is CASSPVAGVAKNIQYF. The CDR3 DNA is TGCGCCAGCAGCCCGGTAGCAGGGGTAGCCAAAAACATTCAGTACTTC.

The J gene is TRBJ1-1, the V gene TRBV28; D call uncertain. Trimming removed 1 base at V and 14 bases at J, with 14 bases between. CDR1 is MDHEN and CDR2 is SYDVKM in the germline V gene. CDR3 length equals 12 residues. The CDR3 loop reads CASSLFRRVGFF. The CDR3 region has the DNA TGTGCCAGCAGTTTATTCCGCCGGGTGGGATTCTTT.

Note on this clone: At one end the junction does not follow the germline gene, possibly because of a read error. The chain is built from TRBV4-3 and TRBJ1-1; 8 bases align to TRBD1. Germline V gene data show CDR1 as LGHNA and CDR2 as YSLEER. CDR3 length equals 13 residues. CDR3 DNA: TGCGCCAGCAGCCAGTTACAGGGGGTCCCCCCTATCTTT. This encodes CASSQLQGVPPIF.

CDR3 amino acids: CASTKSYEQYF. CDR3 nucleotide sequence: TGTGCCAGCACCAAATCCTACGAGCAGTACTTC. The chain has TRBV2 and TRBJ2-7; no firm D call. Germline V gene lookup returns CDR1 SNHLY and CDR2 FYNNEI. V shed 7 bases and J shed 1 base, with 5 bases lying between them. This CDR3 is 11 amino acids long.

This chain connects TRBV6-1 to TRBJ1-2; 7 bases are shared with TRBD1. With 3 bases clipped from V and 4 bases from J, the junction kept 8 bases outside the gene matches. The CDR3 contains 15 residues. Germline CDR1 reads MNHNS; CDR2 reads SASEGT. Written as DNA, the CDR3 is TGTGCCAGCAGTGACGTACGGGACAGATCCTATGGCTACACCTTC. Protein: CASSDVRDRSYGYTF.

The chain recombines TRBV19 with TRBJ1-2, with D possibly TRBD1 on 6 matching bases. The germline CDR1 and CDR2 sequences are LNHDA and SQIVND (reference sequence). The ends were cut back, 10 bases at V and 7 bases at J, with 19 bases in the middle. This CDR3 has 13 residues. Here the CDR3 reads CATRRTESGGYTF. The CDR3 bases are TGTGCCACCAGAAGGACAGAGTCGGGTGGCTACACCTTC.

Only a few counts were recorded for this clone. The chain is built from TRBV7-3 and TRBJ2-2, with 13 bases identical to TRBD2. J was trimmed by 4 bases and V by 5 bases; bases with no gene match: 7. CDR1 SGHTA and CDR2 FQGTGA come from the germline V gene. The CDR3 extends over 17 amino acids. The DNA for the CDR3 is TGTGCCAGCAGCACACTAGCGGGAGGGCCCGGCACCGGGGAGCTGTTTTTT. Protein: CASSTLAGGPGTGELFF.

This clone was detected once. The chain couples TRBV5-1 to TRBJ2-5, with D hard to call. Trimming cost V 0 bases and J 5 bases, with 14 bases left between them. Germline values: CDR1 SGHRS, CDR2 YFSETQ. There are 15 residues in the CDR3. CDR3 DNA sequence: TGCGCCAGCAGCTTGGGATCTTGGTCTCGGGAGACCCAGTACTTC. This sequence encodes CASSLGSWSRETQYF.

This chain joins TRBV2 and TRBJ2-7; D ambiguous. V lost 10 bases to trimming and J lost 1 base, with 11 bases between them. The length of the CDR3 is 12 residues. The germline V gene has CDR1 SNHLY and CDR2 FYNNEI. The CDR3 sequence is CATPINSYEQYF. CDR3 DNA: TGTGCCACACCGATCAATTCCTACGAGCAGTACTTC.

The chain has TRBV7-2 and TRBJ2-5; D possibly corresponds to TRBD2 (6 bases). Germline V CDR1 and CDR2: SGHTA, FQGNSA. The CDR3 has 13 residues. Trimming pared 5 bases from V and 2 bases from J, leaving 9 bases between. The DNA of the CDR3 is TGTGCCAGCAGCCCCCGGGGGCAAGAGACCCAGTACTTC. Its protein product is CASSPRGQETQYF. Combining the CDR3 with reference TRBV7-2 and TRBJ2-5 gives the whole variable domain GAGVSQSPSNKVTEKGKDVELRCDPISGHTALYWYRQSLGQGLEFLIYFQGNSAPDKSGLPSDRFSAERTGGSVSTLTIQRTQQEDSAVYLCASSPRGQETQYFGPGTRLLVL.

A note on this clone: A junction end diverges from the germline sequence, so it may reflect a read error. V and J are TRBV11-2 and TRBJ2-7; 9 positions agree with TRBD2. CDR3 length: 14 residues. Germline assignment: CDR1 SGHAT and CDR2 FQNNGV. CDR3 nucleotides: TGTGCCATCGGAGCGGGGGGCCCCTCCGACGAGCAGTACTTC. This encodes CAIGAGGPSDEQYF. The whole variable domain, filled in from reference TRBV11-2 and TRBJ2-7, reads EAGVAQSPRYKIIEKRQSVAFWCNPISGHATLYWYQQILGQGPKLLIQFQNNGVVDDSQLPKDRFSAERLKGVDSTLKIQPAKLEDSAVYLCAIGAGGPSDEQYFGPGTRLTVT.

The J gene is TRBJ2-1, the V gene TRBV27; D uncertain. V lost 6 bases and J 1 base, leaving 10 bases between the germline ends. This CDR3 region has 14 residues. CDR1 and CDR2 from the germline V gene are MNHEY and SMNVEV (reference sequence). The CDR3 region is CASRDEGSYNEQFF. The DNA of the CDR3 is TGTGCCAGCAGGGATGAAGGGTCCTACAATGAGCAGTTCTTC.

The V gene is TRBV19, the J gene TRBJ2-2; a possible D gene is TRBD1 (5 bases). The germline gives CDR1 LNHDA, CDR2 SQIVND (reference sequence). V lost 3 bases and J 1 base, leaving 6 bases between the germline ends. This CDR3 contains 14 residues. CDR3 in amino acids: CASSIDRNTGELFF. The DNA of the CDR3 is TGTGCCAGTAGTATCGACAGGAACACCGGGGAGCTGTTTTTT.

The gene calls are TRBV7-3 and TRBJ2-2; TRBD2 matches 10 bases. CDR1 is SGHTA and CDR2 is FQGTGA in the germline V gene. The V and J ends lost 2 bases and 4 bases, in that order; junction bases with no gene match: 10. CDR3 length equals 18 residues. The CDR3 nucleotides are TGTGCCAGCAGCTTAGAGTATTCTAGCGGGAGTGGCACCGGGGAGCTGTTTTTT. Residues: CASSLEYSSGSGTGELFF.

The chain joins TRBV6-4 to TRBJ1-1, with D uncertain. V was cut by 3 bases and J by 1 base, with 12 bases left in between. This CDR3 has 15 amino acids. Germline V gene data show CDR1 as MRHNA and CDR2 as SNTAGT. CDR3 nucleotide sequence: TGTGCCAGCAGTGATGGGTCGTCGGGGAACACTGAAGCTTTCTTT. It is translated as CASSDGSSGNTEAFF.

This clone was observed a handful of times. V is TRBV10-3 and J is TRBJ2-1; TRBD2 matches at 12 bases. There are 15 residues in the CDR3. Germline CDR1 and CDR2: ENHRY and SYGVKD. V dropped 8 bases and J dropped 0; count of bases not matched to a gene: 2. The DNA for the CDR3 is TGTGCCATCCGGACTAGCGGGAACTCCTACAATGAGCAGTTCTTC. It yields the protein CAIRTSGNSYNEQFF.

A few counts support this clone. The rearrangement uses TRBV7-9 and TRBJ2-3; D is unclear. Germline-derived CDR1 and CDR2 are SEHNR and FQNEAQ (reference sequence). V gave up 4 bases and J gave up 6 bases, with 17 bases separating them. This CDR3 spans 15 amino acids. This chain's CDR3 is CASSSLSLGEDTQYF. CDR3 sequence (DNA): TGTGCCAGCAGCTCCCTTTCCCTGGGTGAGGATACGCAGTATTTT.

As DNA, the CDR3 is TGTGCCAGCAGCCCACCACCGGGACCGTCGAATGAAAAACTGTTTTTT. It codes for CASSPPPGPSNEKLFF. This chain uses TRBV5-5 with TRBJ1-4; D might be TRBD1 (5 bases). Trimming removed 4 bases from V and 5 bases from J, with 18 bases in between. Germline-derived CDR1 and CDR2 are SGHKS and YYEKEE (reference sequence). The length of the CDR3 is 16 residues. Full variable domain (rest looked up from reference TRBV5-5 and TRBJ1-4): DAGVTQSPTHLIKTRGQQVTLRCSPISGHKSVSWYQQVLGQGPQFIFQYYEKEERGRGNFPDRFSARQFPNYSSELNVNALLLGDSALYLCASSPPPGPSNEKLFFGSGTQLSVL.

V and J are TRBV5-1 and TRBJ1-5, with D uncertain. The V end lost 4 bases, the J end lost 0 bases, and 20 bases lay between the germline ends. CDR1 SGHRS and CDR2 YFSETQ come from the germline V gene. CDR3 length: 18 amino acids. The CDR3 nucleotides are TGCGCCAGCAGCACTAACGGGCGGAGTAATAATAGCAATCAGCCCCAGCATTTT. Residues: CASSTNGRSNNSNQPQHF.